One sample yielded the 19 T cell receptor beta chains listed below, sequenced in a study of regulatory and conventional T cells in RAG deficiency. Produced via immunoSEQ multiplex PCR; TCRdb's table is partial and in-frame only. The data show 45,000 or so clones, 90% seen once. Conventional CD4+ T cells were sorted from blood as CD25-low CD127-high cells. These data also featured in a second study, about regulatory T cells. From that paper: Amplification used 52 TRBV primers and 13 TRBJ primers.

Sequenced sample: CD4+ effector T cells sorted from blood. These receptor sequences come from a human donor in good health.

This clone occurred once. CDR3 DNA: TGTGCCAGCAAATTCGGACGGGACCAAGAGACCCAGTACTTC. Translation: CASKFGRDQETQYF. The chain uses TRBV2 and TRBJ2-5; D gene ambiguous. Looked up from germline, CDR1 is SNHLY and CDR2 is FYNNEI. V was pared by 7 bases and J by 0 bases, with 12 bases between. The CDR3 is 14 residues long.

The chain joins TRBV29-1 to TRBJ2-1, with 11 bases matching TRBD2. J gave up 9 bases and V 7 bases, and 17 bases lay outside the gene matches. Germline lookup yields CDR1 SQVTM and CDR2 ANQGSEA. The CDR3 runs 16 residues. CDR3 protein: CSAPNLLAGGHPEQFF. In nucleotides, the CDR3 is TGCAGCGCTCCAAATCTTCTAGCGGGAGGACATCCTGAGCAGTTCTTC.

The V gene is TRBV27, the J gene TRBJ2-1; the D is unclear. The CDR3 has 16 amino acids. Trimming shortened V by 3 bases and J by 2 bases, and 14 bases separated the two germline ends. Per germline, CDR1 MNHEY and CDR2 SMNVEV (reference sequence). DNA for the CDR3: TGTGCCAGCAGTTTGATACCTCGCAGTACCTACAATGAGCAGTTCTTC. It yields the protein CASSLIPRSTYNEQFF.

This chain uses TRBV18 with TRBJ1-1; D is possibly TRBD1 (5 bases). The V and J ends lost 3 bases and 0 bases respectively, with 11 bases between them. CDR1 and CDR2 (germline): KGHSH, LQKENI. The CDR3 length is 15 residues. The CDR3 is CASSPSGTMNTEAFF. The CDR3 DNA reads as TGTGCCAGCTCACCTTCGGGGACCATGAACACTGAAGCTTTCTTT.

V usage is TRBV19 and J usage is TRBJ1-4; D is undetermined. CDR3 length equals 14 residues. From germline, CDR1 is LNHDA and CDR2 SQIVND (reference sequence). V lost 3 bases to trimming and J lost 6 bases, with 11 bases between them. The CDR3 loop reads CASSIPGHDEKLFF. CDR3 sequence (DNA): TGTGCCAGTAGTATCCCAGGTCACGATGAAAAACTGTTTTTT.

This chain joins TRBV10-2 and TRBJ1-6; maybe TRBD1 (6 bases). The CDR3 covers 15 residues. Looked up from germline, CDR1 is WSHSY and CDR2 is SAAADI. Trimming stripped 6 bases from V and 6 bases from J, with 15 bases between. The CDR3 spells CASRFGQQSNSPLHF. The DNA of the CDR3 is TGCGCCAGCAGGTTTGGACAGCAGAGTAATTCACCCCTCCACTTT.

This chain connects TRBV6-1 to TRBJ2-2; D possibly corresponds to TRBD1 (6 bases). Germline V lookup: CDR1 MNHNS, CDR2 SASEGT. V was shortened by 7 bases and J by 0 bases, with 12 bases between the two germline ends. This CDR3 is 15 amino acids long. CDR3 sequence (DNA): TGTGCCAGCACCATGGGACAATCGAACACCGGGGAGCTGTTTTTT. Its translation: CASTMGQSNTGELFF.

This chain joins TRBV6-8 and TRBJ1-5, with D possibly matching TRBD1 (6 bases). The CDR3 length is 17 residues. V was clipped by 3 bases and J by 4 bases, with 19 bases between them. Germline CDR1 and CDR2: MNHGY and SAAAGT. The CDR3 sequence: CASSYKKPGQRNQPQHF. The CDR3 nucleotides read TGTGCCAGCAGTTATAAGAAACCGGGACAACGTAATCAGCCCCAGCATTTT.

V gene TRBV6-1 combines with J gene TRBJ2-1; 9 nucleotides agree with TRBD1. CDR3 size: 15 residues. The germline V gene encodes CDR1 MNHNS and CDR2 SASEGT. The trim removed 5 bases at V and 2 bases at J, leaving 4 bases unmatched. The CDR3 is CASSPGQGTYNEQFF. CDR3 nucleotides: TGTGCCAGCAGTCCCGGACAGGGGACCTACAATGAGCAGTTCTTC.

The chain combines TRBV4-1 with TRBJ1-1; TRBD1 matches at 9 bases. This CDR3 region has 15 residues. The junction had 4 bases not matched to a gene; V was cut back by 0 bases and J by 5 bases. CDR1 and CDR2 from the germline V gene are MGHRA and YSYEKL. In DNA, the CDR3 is TGCGCCAGCAGCCAAGAGGACAGGGGTAGTACTGAAGCTTTCTTT. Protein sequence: CASSQEDRGSTEAFF.

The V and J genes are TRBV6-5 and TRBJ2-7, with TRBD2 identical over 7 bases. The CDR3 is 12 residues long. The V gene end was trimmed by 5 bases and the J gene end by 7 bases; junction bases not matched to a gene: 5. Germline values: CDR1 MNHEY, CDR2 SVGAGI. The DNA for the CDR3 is TGTGCCAGCAGTGAGCGGGATGGAGAGCAGTACTTC. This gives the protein CASSERDGEQYF.

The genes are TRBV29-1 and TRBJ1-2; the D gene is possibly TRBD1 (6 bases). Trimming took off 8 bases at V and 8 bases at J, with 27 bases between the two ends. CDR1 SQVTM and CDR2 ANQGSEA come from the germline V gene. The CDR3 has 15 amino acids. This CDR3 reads CSISSQGYSVEGYTF. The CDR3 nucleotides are TGCAGCATATCGTCACAGGGTTACTCCGTCGAGGGCTACACCTTC.

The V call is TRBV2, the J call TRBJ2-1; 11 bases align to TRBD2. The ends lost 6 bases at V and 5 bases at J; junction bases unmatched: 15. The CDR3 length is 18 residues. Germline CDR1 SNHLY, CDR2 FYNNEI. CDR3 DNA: TGTGCCAGCAGGGAAATAGCGGGAGGGCCCCGCCGGAACAATGAGCAGTTCTTC. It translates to CASREIAGGPRRNNEQFF.

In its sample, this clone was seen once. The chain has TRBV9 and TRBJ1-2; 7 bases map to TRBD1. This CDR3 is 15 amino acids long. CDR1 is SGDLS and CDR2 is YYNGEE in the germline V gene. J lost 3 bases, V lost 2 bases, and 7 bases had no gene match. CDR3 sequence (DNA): TGTGCCAGCAGCGTTGGGACAGAGAGAGACTATGGCTACACCTTC. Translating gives CASSVGTERDYGYTF.

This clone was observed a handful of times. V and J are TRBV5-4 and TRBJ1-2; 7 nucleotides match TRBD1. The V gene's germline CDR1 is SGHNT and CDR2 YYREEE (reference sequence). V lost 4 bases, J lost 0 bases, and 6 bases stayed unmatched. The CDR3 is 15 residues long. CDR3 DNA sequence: TGTGCCAGCAGCCCGGGACAGCCAGCTAACTATGGCTACACCTTC. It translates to CASSPGQPANYGYTF.

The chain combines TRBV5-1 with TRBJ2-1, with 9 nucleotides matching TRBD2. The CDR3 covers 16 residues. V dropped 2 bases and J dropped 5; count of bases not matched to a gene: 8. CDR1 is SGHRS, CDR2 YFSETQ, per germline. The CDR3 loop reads CASSFDPAGGNNEQFF. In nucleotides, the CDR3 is TGCGCCAGCAGCTTCGACCCAGCGGGGGGTAACAATGAGCAGTTCTTC.

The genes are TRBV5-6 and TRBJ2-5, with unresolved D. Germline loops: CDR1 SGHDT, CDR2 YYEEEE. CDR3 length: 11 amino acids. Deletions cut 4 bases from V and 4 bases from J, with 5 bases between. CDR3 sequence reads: CASSTLETQYF. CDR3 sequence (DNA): TGTGCCAGCAGCACCCTAGAGACCCAGTACTTC. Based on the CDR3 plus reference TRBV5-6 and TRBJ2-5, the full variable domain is DAGVTQSPTHLIKTRGQQVTLRCSPKSGHDTVSWYQQALGQGPQFIFQYYEEEERQRGNFPDRFSGHQFPNYSSELNVNALLLGDSALYLCASSTLETQYFGPGTRLLVL.

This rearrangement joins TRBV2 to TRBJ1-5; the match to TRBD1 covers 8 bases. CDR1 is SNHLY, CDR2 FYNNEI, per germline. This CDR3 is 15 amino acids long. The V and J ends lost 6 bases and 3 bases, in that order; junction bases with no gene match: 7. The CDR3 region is CASRATGAHNQPQHF. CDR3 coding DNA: TGTGCCAGCAGGGCGACAGGGGCCCACAATCAGCCCCAGCATTTT.

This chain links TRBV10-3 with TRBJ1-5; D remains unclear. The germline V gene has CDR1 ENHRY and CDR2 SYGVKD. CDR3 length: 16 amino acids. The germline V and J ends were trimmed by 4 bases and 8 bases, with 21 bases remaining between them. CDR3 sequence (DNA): TGTGCCATCAGTGTTCTGGCCCCCCCTTATAAGGAGCCCCAGCATTTT. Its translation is CAISVLAPPYKEPQHF.